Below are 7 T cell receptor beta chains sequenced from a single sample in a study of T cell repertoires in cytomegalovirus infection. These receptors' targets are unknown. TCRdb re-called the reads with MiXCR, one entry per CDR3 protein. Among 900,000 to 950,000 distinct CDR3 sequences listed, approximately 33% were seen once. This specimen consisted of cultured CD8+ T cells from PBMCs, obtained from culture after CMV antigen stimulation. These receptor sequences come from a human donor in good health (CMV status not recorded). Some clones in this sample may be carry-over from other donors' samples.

The CDR3 nucleotides are TGTGCCACTTTTTCCGGGGGGAGCACAGATACGCAGTATTTT. The encoded protein is CATFSGGSTDTQYF. The V call is TRBV19, the J call TRBJ2-3, with 7 bases matching TRBD2. Germline CDR1 and CDR2: LNHDA and SQIVND (reference sequence). V lost 10 bases to trimming and J lost 0 bases; unmatched junction nucleotides: 7. The CDR3 runs to 14 residues.

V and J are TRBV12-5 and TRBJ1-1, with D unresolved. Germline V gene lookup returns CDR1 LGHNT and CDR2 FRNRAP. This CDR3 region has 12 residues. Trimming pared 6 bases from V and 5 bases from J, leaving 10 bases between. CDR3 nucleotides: TGTGCTAGTGGACAGTTGGGGACTGAAGCTTTCTTT. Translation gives CASGQLGTEAFF.

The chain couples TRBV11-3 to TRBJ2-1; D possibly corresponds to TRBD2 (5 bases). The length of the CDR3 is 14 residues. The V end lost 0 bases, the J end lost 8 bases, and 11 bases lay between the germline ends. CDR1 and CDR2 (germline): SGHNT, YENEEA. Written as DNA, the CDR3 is TGTGCCAGCAGCTTAGAACGAGGGCGGGATGAGCAGTTCTTC. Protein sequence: CASSLERGRDEQFF.

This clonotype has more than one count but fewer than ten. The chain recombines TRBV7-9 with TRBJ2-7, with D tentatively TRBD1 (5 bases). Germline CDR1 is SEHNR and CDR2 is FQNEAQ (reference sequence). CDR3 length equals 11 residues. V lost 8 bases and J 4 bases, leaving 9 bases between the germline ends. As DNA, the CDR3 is TGTGCCAGCGGGGCCCCTTACGAGCAGTACTTC. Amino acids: CASGAPYEQYF.

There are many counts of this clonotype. The CDR3 region has the DNA TGTGCCAGCAGCTTAGACGACAGGGGAGTAGAGACCCAGTACTTC. As protein: CASSLDDRGVETQYF. The J gene is TRBJ2-5, the V gene TRBV7-8; 8 nucleotides align to TRBD1. V shed 1 base, J shed 4 bases, and the junction held 5 bases outside the gene matches. The germline CDR1 and CDR2 sequences are SGHVS and FQNEAQ. The CDR3 consists of 15 residues. Filled out from reference TRBV7-8 and TRBJ2-5, the complete variable domain reads GAGVSQSPRYKVAKRGQDVALRCDPISGHVSLFWYQQALGQGPEFLTYFQNEAQLDKSGLPSDRFFAERPEGSVSTLKIQRTQQEDSAVYLCASSLDDRGVETQYFGPGTRLLVL.

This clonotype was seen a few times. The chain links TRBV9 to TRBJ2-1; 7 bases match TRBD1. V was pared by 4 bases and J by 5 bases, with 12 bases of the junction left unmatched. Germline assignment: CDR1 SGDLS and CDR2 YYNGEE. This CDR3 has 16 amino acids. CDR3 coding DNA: TGTGCCAGCAGCCCCTCCAGGGGGAATACCAACAATGAGCAGTTCTTC. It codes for CASSPSRGNTNNEQFF. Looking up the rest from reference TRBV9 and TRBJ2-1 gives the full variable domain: DSGVTQTPKHLITATGQRVTLRCSPRSGDLSVYWYQQSLDQGLQFLIQYYNGEERAKGNILERFSAQQFPDLHSELNLSSLELGDSALYFCASSPSRGNTNNEQFFGPGTRLTVL.

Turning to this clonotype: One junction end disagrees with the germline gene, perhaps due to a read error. The CDR3 DNA reads TGTGTCAGCCCTCGCGGGGCCTCGGCGAATGAGCAGTTCTTC. Protein sequence: CVSPRGASANEQFF. The V call is TRBV7-9, the J call TRBJ2-1; tentative D call: TRBD2 (6 bases). CDR3 length: 14 residues. In germline, CDR1 is SEHNR, CDR2 FQNEAQ (reference sequence). Based on the CDR3 plus reference TRBV7-9 and TRBJ2-1, the full variable domain is DTGVSQNPRHKITKRGQNVTFRCDPISEHNRLYWYRQTLGQGPEFLTYFQNEAQLEKSRLLSDRFSAERPKGSFSTLEIQRTEQGDSAMYLCVSPRGASANEQFFGPGTRLTVL.